The T cell receptor (beta chain) described here comes from a study of beta chain features in type 1 diabetes. A single heparinised draw of about 100 mL on average was taken per donor. This clone was found many times. The antigen is unknown. The investigators reverse transcribed all of the isolated RNA, so they sequenced expressed TCRB transcripts. Profiled with immunoSEQ multiplex PCR; TCRdb holds only in-frame clones, not every one. The sample holds about 120,000 clones; around 15% are singletons and the top ten take 2% to 3%. The V end lost 3 bases, the J end lost 8 bases, and 5 bases lay between the germline ends. Germline lookup yields CDR1 LGHNA and CDR2 YNFKEQ. The CDR3 sequence is 11 residues long. The study, taken as a whole, reports: When Type 1 diabetes patients were examined, their TCRB CDR3s proved moderately but significantly shorter in all four CD4+ subsets.

The material sequenced was central memory CD4+ T cells from blood. The receptor's source is a man younger than 35 with type 1 diabetes. The chain is built from TRBV4-2 and TRBJ2-4, with D uncertain. This CDR3 reads CASSHQDIQYF. The CDR3 nucleotides are TGTGCCAGCAGCCACCAGGACATTCAGTACTTC.